Below, 31 T cell receptor beta chains from the same sample are listed, as sequenced in a study of CD8+CD57+ T cells in acquired aplastic anemia. Whoever was chosen for sequencing had shown CD8+CD57+ cell expansion by flow cytometry. It was genomic DNA that served as the template for profiling TCR beta VDJ and CDR3. Using its own MiXCR run on the reads, TCRdb lists one record per CDR3 protein. Here the sample spans under 200,000 distinct CDR3 sequences, approximately 51% being singletons. Input material: sorted CD4+, CD8+, or CD8+CD57+ T cells (not recorded which) from PBMCs. The receptor set was obtained from a human donor with aplastic anemia.

V is TRBV4-1 and J is TRBJ2-7; 11 bases are a match to TRBD1. Germline lookup yields CDR1 MGHRA and CDR2 YSYEKL. The CDR3 totals 15 residues. The junction had 5 bases not matched to a gene; V was cut back by 3 bases and J by 4 bases. The CDR3 sequence: CASSQTGTGGYEQYF. The CDR3 DNA reads TGCGCCAGCAGCCAGACCGGGACAGGGGGATACGAGCAGTACTTC.

Regarding this clonotype: One junction end disagrees with the germline gene, perhaps due to a read error. The V gene is TRBV10-3, the J gene TRBJ2-7; TRBD1 agrees at 8 bases. The CDR3 length is 16 residues. Germline CDR1 ENHRY, CDR2 SYGVKD. CDR3 bases: TGTGCCAGCAGTGAAGATGAGGGGACAGGCGCCTACGAGCAGTACTTC. This encodes CASSEDEGTGAYEQYF.

This clonotype was counted ten times or more. The CDR3 sequence is CASSAPDRGNTEAFF. The DNA of the CDR3 is TGTGCCAGCAGCGCCCCTGACAGGGGGAACACTGAAGCTTTCTTT. The genes are TRBV7-9 and TRBJ1-1, with TRBD1 identical over 8 bases. In germline, CDR1 is SEHNR, CDR2 FQNEAQ (reference sequence). The CDR3 is 15 residues long. The trim removed 5 bases at V and 1 base at J, leaving 6 bases unmatched.

The rearrangement uses TRBV19 and TRBJ2-1, with 16 bases lining up with TRBD2. The trim removed 5 bases at V and 6 bases at J, leaving 10 bases unmatched. The CDR3 spans 18 residues. Looked up from germline, CDR1 is LNHDA and CDR2 is SQIVND (reference sequence). CDR3 in amino acids: CASSPQGLAGGPGNEQFF. Here the CDR3 DNA reads TGTGCCAGTAGTCCACAGGGACTAGCGGGAGGGCCGGGCAATGAGCAGTTCTTC.

At least ten counts were recorded for this clonotype. The CDR3 nucleotides read TGCGCCAGCAGCTTTTCGCCCGGGGCTTTCACAGATACGCAGTATTTT. Translation gives CASSFSPGAFTDTQYF. The chain has TRBV5-1 and TRBJ2-3, with D perhaps assigned TRBD1 or TRBD2 (5 bases each). The CDR3 consists of 16 residues. Deletions cut 2 bases from V and 2 bases from J, with 15 bases between. Germline loops: CDR1 SGHRS, CDR2 YFSETQ.

This clonotype was recorded once. The chain carries TRBV19 and TRBJ2-3; D remains ambiguous. The germline gives CDR1 LNHDA, CDR2 SQIVND (reference sequence). CDR3 length: 15 residues. V lost 3 bases and J lost 0, with 10 bases in between. CDR3 sequence (DNA): TGTGCCAGTAGTATCGTGGCCTTGAGCACAGATACGCAGTATTTT. Translated, it gives CASSIVALSTDTQYF.

The V and J genes are TRBV7-9 and TRBJ1-1; the D gene is possibly TRBD1 (5 bases). Between the trimmed V and J ends, which lost 5 bases and 5 bases, there was a span of 12 bases. This CDR3 has 13 residues. The V gene's germline CDR1 is SEHNR and CDR2 FQNEAQ (reference sequence). The CDR3 sequence: CASSPQGETEAFF. The CDR3 region has the DNA TGTGCCAGCAGCCCCCAGGGAGAGACTGAAGCTTTCTTT.

In its sample, this clonotype was seen many times. The chain recombines TRBV7-3 with TRBJ1-1; TRBD1 matches 9 bases. The CDR3 totals 14 residues. After removal of 4 bases from V and 4 bases from J, the junction contained 4 bases not matched to a gene. Germline V gene data show CDR1 as SGHTA and CDR2 as FQGTGA. Written as DNA, the CDR3 is TGTGCCAGCAGCTCTGGACAGGGGACCACTGAAGCTTTCTTT. This translates into CASSSGQGTTEAFF.

The chain is built from TRBV19 and TRBJ1-2, with D perhaps TRBD1 (5 bases). Trimming pared 8 bases from V and 7 bases from J, leaving 17 bases between. The CDR3 runs to 13 residues. Per germline, CDR1 LNHDA and CDR2 SQIVND (reference sequence). The CDR3 coding sequence is TGTGCCAGTTGTCTCACCCACGGGGGTGGCTACACCTTC. Amino acids: CASCLTHGGGYTF.

The sample holds many counts of this clonotype. The J gene is TRBJ2-1, the V gene TRBV6-1; D may be TRBD1 (6 bases). The CDR3 loop spans 14 amino acids. V was trimmed by 6 bases and J by 6 bases, leaving 15 bases between them. CDR1 and CDR2 (germline): MNHNS, SASEGT. CDR3 coding DNA: TGTGCCAGCAGACGACAGGCAGGGTTCAATGAGCAGTTCTTC. Translating gives CASRRQAGFNEQFF.

This clonotype was seen a few times. V usage is TRBV19 and J usage is TRBJ1-2; D uncertain. Germline CDR1 is LNHDA and CDR2 is SQIVND (reference sequence). V lost 3 bases and J lost 5, with 16 bases in between. The length of the CDR3 is 15 residues. The CDR3 loop is CASSMGNSEFYGYTF. In DNA, the CDR3 is TGTGCCAGTAGTATGGGTAACTCCGAGTTTTATGGCTACACCTTC.

This clonotype was detected many times. The chain employs TRBV4-2 and TRBJ1-6; tentatively, D is TRBD1 (6 bases). The V and J ends lost 1 base and 11 bases respectively, with 12 bases between them. The CDR3 runs to 14 residues. Germline lookup yields CDR1 LGHNA and CDR2 YNFKEQ. The CDR3 spells CASSQGYREPPLHF. DNA of the CDR3: TGTGCCAGCAGCCAAGGGTACAGGGAACCACCCCTCCACTTT.

Remarks on this clonotype: Possible read error: a much larger clone is one base away. This rearrangement joins TRBV19 to TRBJ1-4; D not resolved. The length of the CDR3 is 17 residues. CDR1 is LNHDA and CDR2 is SQIVND in the germline V gene (reference sequence). The CDR3 sequence: CASSQGRRNGFNKKLFF. DNA for the CDR3: TGTGCCAGTAGTCAAGGACGCAGGAACGGGTTTAATAAAAAACTGTTTTTT.

The rearrangement links TRBV24-1 to TRBJ2-1; D call uncertain. The J call is in doubt because the DNA end fits TRBJ2-7 better. The CDR3 consists of 15 residues. Per germline, CDR1 KGHDR and CDR2 SFDVKD. CDR3 nucleotide sequence: TGTGCCACCAGTGATTCCTCGGCGCGTTCCTACGAGCAGTACTTC. Amino acids: CATSDSSARSYEQYF.

This clonotype was observed at least ten times. Relative to the germline gene, one junction end is altered; a read error may explain this. This chain joins TRBV2 and TRBJ1-5; tentative D call: TRBD1 (5 bases). The CDR3 is 14 amino acids. Germline loops: CDR1 SNHLY, CDR2 FYNNEI. DNA of the CDR3: TGCGCCAGCAGCCCGGGTGGGGGAAATCAGCCCCAGCATTTT. It encodes CASSPGGGNQPQHF.

The chain combines TRBV10-3 with TRBJ1-6, with 12 bases fitting TRBD1. The V segment lost 6 bases and the J segment 8 bases; nucleotides outside the gene matches: 8. The CDR3 runs 16 residues. The V gene's germline CDR1 is ENHRY and CDR2 SYGVKD. CDR3 in DNA: TGTGCCATCAGGCCGGGACAGGGGGCGGAGGATTCACCCCTCCACTTT. Translating gives CAIRPGQGAEDSPLHF.

In its sample, this clonotype was seen many times. The chain has TRBV20-1 and TRBJ1-5; D is unclear. The CDR3 is made up of 13 amino acids. In germline, CDR1 is DFQATT, CDR2 SNEGSKA (reference sequence). Trimming took 1 base from V and 3 from J, leaving 7 bases between them. The CDR3 region is CSARVGNNQPQHF. DNA for the CDR3: TGCAGTGCTAGAGTCGGGAACAATCAGCCCCAGCATTTT.

The sample holds many counts of this clonotype. The chain recombines TRBV29-1 with TRBJ1-5; D gene unclear. The V gene's germline CDR1 is SQVTM and CDR2 ANQGSEA. The CDR3 totals 12 residues. V shed 3 bases and J shed 9 bases, with 12 bases lying between them. Written as DNA, the CDR3 is TGCAGCGTTGACTCAGGAGCGGGGCCCCAGCATTTT. Translating gives CSVDSGAGPQHF. Looking up the rest from reference TRBV29-1 and TRBJ1-5 gives the full variable domain: SAVISQKPSRDICQRGTSLTIQCQVDSQVTMMFWYRQQPGQSLTLIATANQGSEATYESGFVIDKFPISRPNLTFSTLTVSNMSPEDSSIYLCSVDSGAGPQHFGDGTRLSIL.

This clonotype was observed at least ten times. The gene calls are TRBV3-1 and TRBJ1-1, with D unresolved. The CDR3 has 12 residues. Germline V CDR1 and CDR2: LGHDT, YNNKEL (reference sequence). Trimming pared 3 bases from V and 8 bases from J, leaving 10 bases between. The CDR3 region is CASSQNMAEAFF. The CDR3 DNA sequence: TGTGCCAGCAGCCAGAATATGGCCGAAGCTTTCTTT. Filled out from reference TRBV3-1 and TRBJ1-1, the complete variable domain reads DTAVSQTPKYLVTQMGNDKSIKCEQNLGHDTMYWYKQDSKKFLKIMFSYNNKELIINETVPNRFSPKSPDKAHLNLHINSLELGDSAVYFCASSQNMAEAFFGQGTRLTVV.

This rearrangement joins TRBV2 to TRBJ1-1; TRBD1 aligns across 8 bases. V trimming: 7 bases; J trimming: 5 bases; junction bases outside the gene matches: 9. The CDR3 spans 14 residues. Germline V lookup: CDR1 SNHLY, CDR2 FYNNEI. In nucleotides, the CDR3 is TGTGCCAGCAACCCGACAGGGGCAAGGACTGAAGCTTTCTTT. Amino acid sequence: CASNPTGARTEAFF.

The chain uses TRBV7-3 and TRBJ2-7, with 10 bases fitting TRBD2. The CDR3 has 14 residues. Germline CDR1 reads SGHTA; CDR2 reads FQGTGA. J was trimmed by 6 bases and V by 5 bases; bases with no gene match: 7. The chain's CDR3 is CASSTSSGRTEQYF. CDR3 sequence (DNA): TGTGCCAGCAGCACCTCTAGCGGGAGAACCGAGCAGTACTTC.

This clonotype was picked up a small number of times. V gene TRBV6-2 or TRBV6-3 combines with J gene TRBJ2-5, with 7 bases that match TRBD1. CDR1 is MNHEY, CDR2 SVGEGT, per germline. The CDR3 totals 15 residues. J lost 3 bases, V lost 6 bases, and 10 bases had no gene match. The DNA for the CDR3 is TGTGCCAGCAGGGGACAGTCCCGACTTAAAGAGACCCAGTACTTC. This translates into CASRGQSRLKETQYF.

The J gene is TRBJ2-1, the V gene TRBV6-1, with D uncertain. V was clipped by 4 bases and J by 3 bases, with 16 bases between them. The CDR3 is 16 amino acids. In germline, CDR1 is MNHNS, CDR2 SASEGT. The CDR3 reads CASSANSAGDYNEQFF. In nucleotides, the CDR3 is TGTGCCAGCAGTGCGAACTCGGCAGGTGACTACAATGAGCAGTTCTTC.

The chain links TRBV29-1 to TRBJ1-2; 7 bases are shared with TRBD1. The CDR3 runs 12 residues. CDR1 and CDR2 (germline): SQVTM, ANQGSEA. Unmatched junction bases numbered 6, after V lost 7 bases and J lost 4 bases. DNA of the CDR3: TGCAGCGCATGGGAGGGGGCCTATGGCTACACCTTC. Amino acids: CSAWEGAYGYTF.

This clonotype was detected only once. This clone may be a read error of a much larger clone one base away. V usage is TRBV6-2 or TRBV6-3 and J usage is TRBJ1-2; D gene uncertain. The germline CDR1 and CDR2 sequences are MNHEY and SVGEGT. The CDR3 is 14 amino acids. Trimming removed 5 bases from V and 2 bases from J, with 12 bases in between. The chain's CDR3 is CASSQTDGNYGYTF. The CDR3 DNA is TGTGCCAGCAGTCAAACGGACGGCAACTATGGCTACACCTTC.

The chain employs TRBV9 and TRBJ2-1; 9 nucleotides agree with TRBD2. Unmatched junction bases numbered 7, after V lost 0 bases and J lost 3 bases. Per germline, CDR1 SGDLS and CDR2 YYNGEE. CDR3 length: 17 residues. The CDR3 here is CASSVVGGGANYNEQFF. In nucleotides, the CDR3 is TGTGCCAGCAGCGTAGTAGGCGGGGGGGCTAACTACAATGAGCAGTTCTTC.

The table lists this clonotype with many counts. The rearrangement uses TRBV6-1 and TRBJ2-2, with a tentative D call TRBD2 (7 bases). Germline V lookup: CDR1 MNHNS, CDR2 SASEGT. The CDR3 totals 15 residues. The V end lost 7 bases, the J end lost 5 bases, and 17 bases lay between the germline ends. In nucleotides, the CDR3 is TGTGCCAGCACCCGCGGGGGAGGGGGAACCGGGGAGCTGTTTTTT. It codes for CASTRGGGGTGELFF.

The chain joins TRBV15 to TRBJ2-7; D not resolved. Germline V gives CDR1 LNHNV, CDR2 YYDKDF (reference sequence). CDR3 length: 15 amino acids. With 0 bases removed from V and 2 bases from J, the gap between germline ends came to 11 bases. The CDR3 region is CATSRDLLETYEQYF. CDR3 DNA: TGTGCCACCAGCAGAGATCTCTTGGAGACCTACGAGCAGTACTTC.

V usage is TRBV15 and J usage is TRBJ1-2; possible D gene TRBD1, 5 bases. CDR3 size: 14 residues. Trimming pared 5 bases from V and 4 bases from J, leaving 14 bases between. The germline gives CDR1 LNHNV, CDR2 YYDKDF (reference sequence). The CDR3 sequence is CATSRRPGTYGYTF. The CDR3 coding sequence is TGTGCCACCAGCCGTCGTCCAGGGACCTATGGCTACACCTTC.

This clonotype was seen only a few times. The chain recombines TRBV7-8 with TRBJ1-4, with D unclear. The germline V gene encodes CDR1 SGHVS and CDR2 FQNEAQ. V was pared by 2 bases and J by 8 bases, with 9 bases between. The CDR3 runs to 13 residues. As DNA, the CDR3 is TGTGCCAGCAGCTTAAGGAGAAGGGAAAAACTGTTTTTT. Encoded protein: CASSLRRREKLFF.

This chain joins TRBV9 and TRBJ2-5; D is ambiguous. Between the trimmed V and J ends, which lost 0 bases and 9 bases, there was a span of 0 bases. This CDR3 comprises 9 residues. CDR1 is SGDLS and CDR2 is YYNGEE in the germline V gene. CDR3 DNA: TGTGCCAGCAGCGTAGCCCAGTACTTC. It translates to CASSVAQYF.